The 2 T cell receptor beta chains in this list originate from one sample, sequenced in a study of T-cell memory formation after mild COVID-19. MiXCR, applied by TCRdb to the 5' RACE reads, yields one record per CDR3 protein. The sample yields about 280,000 distinct CDR3 sequences, less than 9.5% seen once. Sequenced material: PBMCs or a T cell subset sorted from them (not recorded which). These receptor sequences come from a man aged 18 to 35 who had mild COVID-19 (a few samples of this study predate the infection). Cell type and time point are not known.

The chain has TRBV20-1 and TRBJ2-3, with a possible D match to TRBD2 (5 bases). CDR3 length: 14 amino acids. V lost 0 bases and J 4 bases, leaving 11 bases between the germline ends. The germline CDR1 and CDR2 sequences are DFQATT and SNEGSKA (reference sequence). The CDR3 region has the DNA TGCAGTGCTAGAGATCAAGCGGTCGCAGATACGCAGTATTTT. Protein sequence: CSARDQAVADTQYF.

The J gene is TRBJ2-1, the V gene TRBV7-2; a weak D match, TRBD1 (7 bases). CDR3 length equals 16 residues. Trimming removed 1 base from V and 4 bases from J, with 14 bases in between. The germline V gene has CDR1 SGHTA and CDR2 FQGNSA. Written as DNA, the CDR3 is TGTGCCAGCAGCTTAGTCGGAGGGGGCGGATACAATGAGCAGTTCTTC. Translating it yields CASSLVGGGGYNEQFF.